This T cell receptor beta chain was identified during a study of blood T cells in healthy people across ages. This CDR3 is built from 16 residues. Germline assignment: CDR1 SGHRS and CDR2 YFSETQ. V was shortened by 5 bases and J by 6 bases, with 22 bases between the two germline ends. Combining a sample-barcoded 5' primer with a J-beta primer mix, a second PCR ran for roughly 7 to 12 cycles. TCRdb independently ran MiXCR on the 5' RACE reads; one entry per CDR3 protein. The sample has 800,000 to 950,000 distinct CDR3 sequences, approximately 32% seen once. These data were also reused for a study on T cells of mothers and their children.

This receptor was identified in a woman in her 40s in good health. Sequenced input: blood. V and J are TRBV5-1 and TRBJ2-3, with D perhaps assigned TRBD1 or TRBD2 (5 bases each). CDR3 sequence (DNA): TGCGCCAGCAGTTGGACCGGGGCTCCCGGTATTGATACGCAGTATTTT. Protein product: CASSWTGAPGIDTQYF.